The clone carrying this T cell receptor beta chain was detected only a few times. The CDR3 has 14 amino acids. J gave up 7 bases and V 5 bases, and 7 bases lay outside the gene matches. This specimen comes from a study of T cells after yellow fever vaccination. TCRdb used MiXCR to reprocess the 5' RACE reads, holding one entry per CDR3 protein. This sample has a few hundred thousand distinct CDR3 sequences; 7% to 9% occur once, and the top ten carry approximately 18%. The TCR comes from a man younger than 35 who received the YFV17D yellow fever vaccine. This chain connects TRBV12-3 or TRBV12-4 to TRBJ1-4; TRBD1 matches at 7 bases. The sequencing used PBMCs, collected about 41 days after the first yellow fever vaccination. The CDR3 nucleotides are TGTGCCAGCAGTAACAGGGGTGGTGGTGAAAAACTGTTTTTT. Its protein is CASSNRGGGEKLFF.